The rows below give T cell receptor beta chains drawn from one sample of a study of identical twins. TCRdb processed the 5' RACE reads anew with MiXCR; each CDR3 protein has one entry. The sample records 350,000 or so distinct CDR3 sequences, approximately 8.7% being singletons. Material for sequencing was naive T cells sorted from blood. These TCRs come from a woman aged 45 to 65 in good health. Each CDR3 is given with its conserved first and last residue. The D gene is left open where the match is weak. A clone size is listed for some rows: how often the clone was seen (once, few, many), or a class if it is expanded.

v_call,d_call,j_call,clone_size,cdr3_nt,cdr3_aa
TRBV10-3,NA,TRBJ2-7,NA,TGTGCCATCAGTGTCGGAAGCTCCTACGAGCAGTACTTC,CAISVGSSYEQYF
TRBV6-5,NA,TRBJ2-5,few,TGTGCCAGCAGTTCAGGACGCCACCAAGAGACCCAGTACTTC,CASSSGRHQETQYF
TRBV12-3/TRBV12-4,NA,TRBJ2-1,NA,TGTGCCAGCAGTATTCCCGGGACTGCACCCTACAATGAGCAGTTCTTC,CASSIPGTAPYNEQFF
TRBV12-3/TRBV12-4,NA,TRBJ2-1,NA,TGTGCCAGCAGTGCTGGGTTGGGTGAGCAGTTCTTC,CASSAGLGEQFF
TRBV28,NA,TRBJ2-1,few,TGTGCCAGCAGTACGAGGTGGGAGCAATTCAATGAGCAGTTCTTC,CASSTRWEQFNEQFF
TRBV28,TRBD2,TRBJ2-7,few,TGTGCCAGCAGTTTATCGGCGGGAGCTACCTACGAGCAGTACTTC,CASSLSAGATYEQYF
TRBV18,NA,TRBJ2-7,many,TGTGCCAGCTCAGGGGACGTACCCTCCTACGAGCAGTACTTC,CASSGDVPSYEQYF
TRBV20-1,NA,TRBJ1-3,many,TGCAGTGCTAGAGATAAGGACAGCTCTGGAAACACCATATATTTT,CSARDKDSSGNTIYF
TRBV7-9,NA,TRBJ1-3,few,TGTGCCAGCAGCCCAGCGACGGGCTTCTCTGGAAACACCATATATTTT,CASSPATGFSGNTIYF
TRBV9,NA,TRBJ2-7,few,TGTGCCAGCAGCGTAGAACCGGGCAGCCCCTACGAGCAGTACTTC,CASSVEPGSPYEQYF
TRBV20-1,NA,TRBJ2-2,few,TGCAGTGCTAGAGGGGGGGCCCTAGTCACCGGGGAGCTGTTTTTT,CSARGGALVTGELFF
TRBV7-9,NA,TRBJ2-5,NA,TGTGCCAGCAGCTTAGACTGGTCGGCGGAGACCCAGTACTTC,CASSLDWSAETQYF
TRBV7-9,TRBD2,TRBJ2-1,NA,TGTGCCAGCAGCGACACTAGCGGGAGGACCTACAATGAGCAGTTCTTC,CASSDTSGRTYNEQFF
TRBV21-1,NA,TRBJ2-5,NA,TGTGCCAGCGGAAAGGGGCGGCTCCCTAGACGGACCCAGTACTTC,CASGKGRLPRRTQYF
TRBV6-5,NA,TRBJ2-1,many,TGTGCCAGCACCCATCTTCCCCTAAAGGTTAATGAGCAGTTCTTC,CASTHLPLKVNEQFF
TRBV24-1,NA,TRBJ2-3,many,TGTGCCACCAGTGATCAACAAGCGCAGTATTTT,CATSDQQAQYF
TRBV20-1,NA,TRBJ2-3,NA,TGCACCCCTAGGGGTAGCAGTGCAGATACGCAGTATTTT,CTPRGSSADTQYF
TRBV12-3/TRBV12-4,TRBD1,TRBJ1-4,few,TGTGCCAGCAGCCCCGGGACAGGGATTTCAACTAATGAAAAACTGTTTTTT,CASSPGTGISTNEKLFF
TRBV7-6,TRBD2,TRBJ2-7,NA,TGTGCCAGCAGCCCTCTAGCGGGAGGGTGGGAGCAGTACTTC,CASSPLAGGWEQYF
TRBV7-9,TRBD2,TRBJ2-1,NA,TGTGCCAGCAGCGAAGACAGCGGGAATGTCAATCGGTATGAGCAGTTCTTC,CASSEDSGNVNRYEQFF
TRBV20-1,NA,TRBJ2-4,many,TGCAGTGCTAGTAAAGGGCAAGTAGGAAACATTCAGTACTTC,CSASKGQVGNIQYF
TRBV20-1,NA,TRBJ2-1,many,TGCAGTGCTAGGACACCTAGCAGATACAATGAGCAGTTCTTC,CSARTPSRYNEQFF
TRBV24-1,TRBD2,TRBJ2-2,many,TGTGCCACCAGTCATGAGCGGGAGCCACACACCGGGGAGCTGTTTTTT,CATSHEREPHTGELFF
TRBV20-1,TRBD1,TRBJ2-5,few,TGCAGTGCTAGACCGAGGACAGGAATCGGGGAGACCCAGTACTTC,CSARPRTGIGETQYF
TRBV5-1,NA,TRBJ1-1,few,TGCGCCAGCAGTCTCGGGGCGCCGAACACTGAAGCTTTCTTT,CASSLGAPNTEAFF
TRBV7-9,NA,TRBJ1-1,NA,TGTGCCAGCAGCTTATCCACGGGCGGGAGATCGGCTTTCGCTTTCTTT,CASSLSTGGRSAFAFF
TRBV20-1,NA,TRBJ2-5,NA,TGCAGTGCTAGCCCGACTTCCCAAGAGACCCAGTACTTC,CSASPTSQETQYF
TRBV6-5,NA,TRBJ1-5,NA,TGTGCCAGCAGTTTATCGGGGCAGTCGAATCAGCCCCAGCATTTT,CASSLSGQSNQPQHF
TRBV6-2/TRBV6-3,TRBD1,TRBJ2-3,few,TGTGCCAGCGCCTCCGGGACAGTAGAGTATTTT,CASASGTVEYF
TRBV4-2,NA,TRBJ2-5,few,TGTGCCAGCAGCCAAGTATCCACTGGCCTAGAGACCCAGTACTTC,CASSQVSTGLETQYF
TRBV29-1,NA,TRBJ1-4,few,TGCAGCGTTGGCCCTGCAACTAATGAAAAACTGTTTTTT,CSVGPATNEKLFF
TRBV29-1,NA,TRBJ2-7,few,TGCAGCGTCAGGTACCCGAGCTCCTACGAGCAGTACTTC,CSVRYPSSYEQYF
TRBV4-1,NA,TRBJ1-2,many,TGCGCCAGCAGCCAAGAATGGGCGGTTAACTATGGCTACACCTTC,CASSQEWAVNYGYTF
TRBV27,NA,TRBJ2-5,few,TGTGCCAGCAGTTTAGGAGCAGCTCCAAGGGAGACCCAGTACTTC,CASSLGAAPRETQYF
TRBV30,TRBD2,TRBJ2-5,few,TGTGCCTGGAGTCCCACAGCGGGAGTACGAGAGACCCAGTACTTC,CAWSPTAGVRETQYF
TRBV4-2,TRBD2,TRBJ2-5,NA,TGTGCCAGCGCGGTGTCTAGCGGGGCCCGGGGAGAGACCCAGTACTTC,CASAVSSGARGETQYF
TRBV7-8,TRBD1,TRBJ1-2,few,TGTGCCAGCAGCTTGGGGAACAGGGGGATTGGTGGCTACACCTTC,CASSLGNRGIGGYTF
TRBV2,NA,TRBJ2-7,few,TGTGCCAGCACCGCTGGACCCCGTTTGCAGTACTTC,CASTAGPRLQYF
TRBV12-3/TRBV12-4,TRBD2,TRBJ2-1,many,TGTGCCAGCAGCAAACTAGCGGGAGCGAATGAGCAGTTCTTC,CASSKLAGANEQFF
TRBV12-2,NA,TRBJ1-2,NA,TGTGCAAGTCGGACCATCGGACGGGGATATGGCTACACCTTC,CASRTIGRGYGYTF
TRBV11-2,NA,TRBJ2-7,many,TGTGCCAGCAGCTTAGGGGTTACCTACGAGCAGTACTTC,CASSLGVTYEQYF
TRBV7-2,NA,TRBJ1-1,many,TGTGCCAGCAGCTTAGCGGGTCGGGCCAACACTGAAGCTTTCTTT,CASSLAGRANTEAFF
TRBV5-1,NA,TRBJ1-6,NA,TGCGCCAGCAGCTTGGACAGTAGCTCCTATAATTCACCCCTCCACTTT,CASSLDSSSYNSPLHF
TRBV4-2,TRBD2,TRBJ2-1,many,TGTGCCAGCAGCCAAGGACTAGCGGGAGTCAATGAGCAGTTCTTC,CASSQGLAGVNEQFF
TRBV11-2,NA,TRBJ2-5,few,TGTGCCAGCAGCTTAGGGAATATCGGCGGATACCAAGAGACCCAGTACTTC,CASSLGNIGGYQETQYF
TRBV6-1,NA,TRBJ1-1,many,TGTGCCAGCAGGGACGGTCTCTGGGCTTTCTTT,CASRDGLWAFF
TRBV7-8,NA,TRBJ2-7,few,TGTGCCAGCAGCTCCGAGACCCAATACGAGCAGTACTTC,CASSSETQYEQYF
TRBV28,TRBD1,TRBJ2-1,few,TGTGCCAGCAGGATCGGGACAGGTACAGGCAGAGAGCAGTTCTTC,CASRIGTGTGREQFF
TRBV11-2,NA,TRBJ2-6,NA,TGTGCCAGCGGTAATCGGGGCTCTGGGGCCAACGTCCTGACTTTC,CASGNRGSGANVLTF
TRBV5-6,NA,TRBJ2-1,NA,TGTGCCAGCAGCTTGGGGGGGGGCCAGGGGATCTACAATGAGCAGTTCTTC,CASSLGGGQGIYNEQFF
TRBV29-1,NA,TRBJ2-5,many,TGCAGCGTTGCTGGGGTTCTGGAGACCCAGTACTTC,CSVAGVLETQYF
TRBV18,NA,TRBJ2-2,NA,TGTGCCAGCTCACCTCTTTCGAGCTCGGCCCACACCGGGGAGCTGTTTTTT,CASSPLSSSAHTGELFF
TRBV6-1,TRBD2,TRBJ2-3,few,TGTGCCACCGCCCCCCTTAGCGGGGGTAGCACAGATACGCAGTATTTT,CATAPLSGGSTDTQYF
TRBV20-1,TRBD2,TRBJ2-7,few,TGCAGTGCTAGAGGACTAGCGGAGCGCTCCTACGAGCAGTACTTC,CSARGLAERSYEQYF
TRBV12-3/TRBV12-4,NA,TRBJ1-5,NA,TGTGCCAGCAATGACGGGGGTCCCCAGCCCCAGCATTTT,CASNDGGPQPQHF
TRBV7-3,TRBD2,TRBJ2-7,few,TGTGCCAGCAGCTTAAGGGTAGCGGGAATTACCCCCTACGAGCAGTACTTC,CASSLRVAGITPYEQYF
TRBV7-9,TRBD2,TRBJ2-1,few,TGTGCCAGCAGCTTAGAGACTAGCGGGAGAGGAGAGCAGTTCTTC,CASSLETSGRGEQFF
TRBV12-3/TRBV12-4,NA,TRBJ2-1,few,TGTGCCAGCAGCCCTGGAGGGGATTACAATGAGCAGTTCTTC,CASSPGGDYNEQFF
TRBV6-2/TRBV6-3,NA,TRBJ1-5,NA,TGTGCCACTCAGGAAAGGAGGGAACAGCCCCAGCATTTT,CATQERREQPQHF